The clone carrying this TCR beta chain came up once. Sequenced by immunoSEQ multiplex PCR; TCRdb stores in-frame clones only, minus some. The table includes some 78,000 clones, roughly nine tenths detected once. This specimen belongs to a study of control samples from healthy donors and cancer patients. V was cut by 3 bases and J by 8 bases, with 10 bases left in between. The CDR3 covers 11 residues. Germline assignment: CDR1 SQVTM and CDR2 ANQGSEA. This TCR was sampled from a woman aged 60-75 years in good health. Material for sequencing was blood. The chain is built from TRBV29-1 and TRBJ1-2; no reliable D call. In DNA form, the CDR3 reads TGCAGCGTTGAGGCCTACGGGGGCTACACCTTC. This translates into CSVEAYGGYTF.